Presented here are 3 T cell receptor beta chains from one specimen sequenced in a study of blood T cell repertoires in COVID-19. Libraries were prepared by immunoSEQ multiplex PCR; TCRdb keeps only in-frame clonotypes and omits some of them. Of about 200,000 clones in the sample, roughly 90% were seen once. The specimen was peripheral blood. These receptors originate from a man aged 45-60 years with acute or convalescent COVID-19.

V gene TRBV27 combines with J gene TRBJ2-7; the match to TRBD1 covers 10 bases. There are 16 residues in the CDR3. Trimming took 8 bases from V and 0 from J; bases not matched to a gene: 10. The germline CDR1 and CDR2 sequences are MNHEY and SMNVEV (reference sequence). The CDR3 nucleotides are TGTGCCAGCGCGCGCCCCGGGACAGGGGCCTCCTACGAGCAGTACTTC. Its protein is CASARPGTGASYEQYF.

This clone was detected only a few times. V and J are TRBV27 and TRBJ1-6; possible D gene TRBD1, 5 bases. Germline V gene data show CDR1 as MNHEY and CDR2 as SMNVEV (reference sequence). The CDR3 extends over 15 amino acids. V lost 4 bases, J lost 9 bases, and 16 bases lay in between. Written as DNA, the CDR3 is TGTGCCAGCAGTTGGGCAGGGATCCTCGGTTCACCCCTCCACTTT. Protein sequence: CASSWAGILGSPLHF.

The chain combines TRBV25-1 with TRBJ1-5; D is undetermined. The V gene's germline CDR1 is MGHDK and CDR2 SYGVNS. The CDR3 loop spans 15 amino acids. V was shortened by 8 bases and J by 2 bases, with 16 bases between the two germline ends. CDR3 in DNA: TGTGCCAGCTCTTTGGGAGGCCCGGGCAATCAGCCCCAGCATTTT. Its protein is CASSLGGPGNQPQHF.